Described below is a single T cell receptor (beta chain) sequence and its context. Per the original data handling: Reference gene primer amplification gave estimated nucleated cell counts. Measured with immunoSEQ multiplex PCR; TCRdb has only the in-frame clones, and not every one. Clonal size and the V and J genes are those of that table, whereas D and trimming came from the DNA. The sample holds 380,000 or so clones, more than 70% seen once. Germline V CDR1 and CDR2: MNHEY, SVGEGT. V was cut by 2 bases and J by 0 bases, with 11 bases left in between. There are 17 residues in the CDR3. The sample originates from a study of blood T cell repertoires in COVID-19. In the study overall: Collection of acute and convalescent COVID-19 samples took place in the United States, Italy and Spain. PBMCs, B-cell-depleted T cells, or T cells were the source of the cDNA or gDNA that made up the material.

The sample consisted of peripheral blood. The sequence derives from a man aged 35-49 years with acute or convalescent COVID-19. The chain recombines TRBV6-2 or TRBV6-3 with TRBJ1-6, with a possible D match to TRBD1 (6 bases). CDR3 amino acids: CASSYATGSSYNSPLHF. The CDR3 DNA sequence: TGTGCCAGCAGTTACGCGACAGGAAGCTCCTATAATTCACCCCTCCACTTT.